Below are 29 T cell receptor beta chains sequenced from a single sample in a study of pediatric ulcerative colitis. Clones were sequenced by immunoSEQ multiplex PCR, and TCRdb holds only the in-frame ones, with some missing. The sample carries tens of thousands of clones, 86% recorded once. Sample: blood. Every receptor here comes from a boy between 10 and 17 years old with severe ulcerative colitis.

The chain employs TRBV29-1 and TRBJ2-7; a possible D gene is TRBD2 (5 bases). The germline V and J ends were trimmed by 7 bases and 0 bases, with 7 bases remaining between them. The CDR3 extends over 11 amino acids. Germline CDR1 reads SQVTM; CDR2 reads ANQGSEA. CDR3 in DNA: TGCAGCGGGCTAGCCTCCTACGAGCAGTACTTC. It codes for CSGLASYEQYF.

This sequence joins TRBV29-1 and TRBJ2-5; perhaps TRBD1 as D (5 bases). The CDR3 has 12 amino acids. Germline V CDR1 and CDR2: SQVTM, ANQGSEA. Trimming removed 5 bases at V and 6 bases at J, with 13 bases between. The CDR3 nucleotides are TGCAGCGTTTACCAGGGTGATAAGACCCAGTACTTC. Its protein product is CSVYQGDKTQYF.

This clone was detected a few times. The genes are TRBV7-6 and TRBJ2-2; D is unclear. This CDR3 has 14 amino acids. Trimming shortened V by 3 bases and J by 4 bases, and 9 bases separated the two germline ends. The V gene's germline CDR1 is SGHVS and CDR2 FNYEAQ. In DNA, the CDR3 is TGTGCCAGCAGCTTCGGAGCTCCCACCGGGGAGCTGTTTTTT. Amino acid sequence: CASSFGAPTGELFF.

V gene TRBV4-1 combines with J gene TRBJ2-1; possible D gene TRBD2, 6 bases. Trimming stripped 0 bases from V and 7 bases from J, with 7 bases between. Germline assignment: CDR1 MGHRA and CDR2 YSYEKL. CDR3 length equals 13 residues. Here the CDR3 reads CASSQDGGNEQFF. CDR3 coding DNA: TGCGCCAGCAGCCAAGATGGAGGGAATGAGCAGTTCTTC.

The count of this clone is one. The chain couples TRBV30 to TRBJ1-1, with 7 bases matching TRBD1. Trimming at V came to 0 bases and at J to 4 bases, leaving 8 bases not matched to a gene. CDR1 and CDR2 from the germline V gene are GTSNPN and SVGIG (reference sequence). This CDR3 is 15 amino acids long. CDR3 bases: TGTGCCTGGAGTGTACCCACAGGGGACGTCACTGAAGCTTTCTTT. Translated, it gives CAWSVPTGDVTEAFF.

This chain uses TRBV10-2 with TRBJ2-3; TRBD2 aligns across 14 bases. Germline CDR1 is WSHSY and CDR2 is SAAADI. Germline trimming cut 5 bases from V and 4 bases from J; bases unmatched to any gene: 17. This CDR3 has 20 amino acids. This CDR3 reads CASSMVQRPGLAGAPDTQYF. CDR3 nucleotides: TGCGCCAGCAGTATGGTACAGAGACCGGGACTAGCGGGAGCCCCAGATACGCAGTATTTT.

J is TRBJ2-1 and V is TRBV6-4, with unresolved D. In germline, CDR1 is MRHNA, CDR2 SNTAGT. Trimming stripped 2 bases from V and 4 bases from J, with 3 bases between. CDR3 length: 12 amino acids. CDR3 nucleotides: TGTGCCAGCAGTGACGGATACAATGAGCAGTTCTTC. Translated: CASSDGYNEQFF.

The chain employs TRBV5-4 and TRBJ1-1; D not certain. CDR3 size: 13 residues. CDR1 is SGHNT and CDR2 is YYREEE in the germline V gene (reference sequence). With 5 bases removed from V and 3 bases from J, the gap between germline ends came to 11 bases. Here the CDR3 reads CASRAERYTEAFF. The CDR3, as DNA: TGTGCCAGCAGGGCCGAGAGATACACTGAAGCTTTCTTT.

This sequence joins TRBV6-4 and TRBJ2-2, with 7 bases fitting TRBD1. The CDR3 length is 14 residues. Germline trimming cut 5 bases from V and 1 base from J; bases unmatched to any gene: 1. CDR1 and CDR2 from the germline V gene are MRHNA and SNTAGT. The CDR3 reads CASSRTGNTGELFF. CDR3 sequence (DNA): TGTGCCAGCAGTAGGACAGGGAACACCGGGGAGCTGTTTTTT.

The genes are TRBV19 and TRBJ1-1; D call uncertain. CDR1 is LNHDA and CDR2 is SQIVND in the germline V gene (reference sequence). There are 14 residues in the CDR3. V dropped 6 bases and J dropped 4 bases, with 15 bases sitting between them. The CDR3 region has the DNA TGTGCCAGTAGGACTAGTCCCTTGGGCACTGAAGCTTTCTTT. It encodes CASRTSPLGTEAFF.

The V and J genes are TRBV12-5 and TRBJ2-7, with 10 bases lining up with TRBD2. V dropped 5 bases and J dropped 6; count of bases not matched to a gene: 7. CDR3 size: 14 residues. Per germline, CDR1 LGHNT and CDR2 FRNRAP. The CDR3 DNA is TGTGCTAGTGGTACCCTAGCGGGAGTACGCGAGCAGTACTTC. Translation: CASGTLAGVREQYF.

The chain has TRBV30 and TRBJ2-1; 12 bases line up with TRBD1. This CDR3 region has 19 residues. The J segment lost 3 bases and the V segment lost 4 bases, leaving 16 bases of the junction unmatched. CDR1 is GTSNPN and CDR2 is SVGIG in the germline V gene (reference sequence). The CDR3, as DNA: TGTGCCTGGACCGGGTGGGACAGGGGGCTCGAGATAGTCTACAATGAGCAGTTCTTC. Protein product: CAWTGWDRGLEIVYNEQFF. Together with reference TRBV30 and TRBJ2-1, the CDR3 gives the full variable domain: SQTIHQWPATLVQPVGSPLSLECTVEGTSNPNLYWYRQAAGRGLQLLFYSVGIGQISSEVPQNLSASRPQDRQFILSSKKLLLSDSGFYLCAWTGWDRGLEIVYNEQFFGPGTRLTVL.

The rearrangement links TRBV20-1 to TRBJ2-1; D gene ambiguous. The CDR3 totals 11 residues. Trimming stripped 6 bases from V and 9 bases from J, with 12 bases between. From germline, CDR1 is DFQATT and CDR2 SNEGSKA (reference sequence). CDR3 bases: TGCAGTGCCATCGTTTTAGGTGAGCAGTTCTTC. This translates into CSAIVLGEQFF.

The genes are TRBV29-1 and TRBJ2-1; 11 bases match TRBD1. From germline, CDR1 is SQVTM and CDR2 ANQGSEA. This CDR3 comprises 15 residues. J gave up 6 bases and V 8 bases, and 12 bases lay outside the gene matches. The CDR3 protein is CSSYPGQGVGNEQFF. The CDR3, as DNA: TGCAGCTCATACCCGGGACAGGGGGTGGGCAATGAGCAGTTCTTC.

With respect to this clone: The junction differs from germline at one of its ends, possibly a read error. The V and J genes are TRBV7-7 and TRBJ2-1; a possible D gene is TRBD2 (6 bases). In germline, CDR1 is SSHAT, CDR2 FNYEAQ (reference sequence). CDR3 length equals 13 residues. The CDR3 region is CASSPGVSDEQFF. CDR3 coding DNA: TGTGCTAGCAGCCCGGGAGTCTCGGATGAGCAGTTCTTC. Full variable domain (rest looked up from reference TRBV7-7 and TRBJ2-1): GAGVSQSPRYKVTKRGQDVTLRCDPISSHATLYWYQQALGQGPEFLTYFNYEAQPDKSGLPSDRFSAERPEGSISTLTIQRTEQRDSAMYRCASSPGVSDEQFFGPGTRLTVL.

This chain joins TRBV30 and TRBJ2-3, with D perhaps matching TRBD1 or TRBD2 (5 bases each). The CDR3 is 13 amino acids. Deletions cut 1 base from V and 6 bases from J, with 11 bases between. Germline V gene data show CDR1 as GTSNPN and CDR2 as SVGIG (reference sequence). Here the CDR3 DNA reads TGTGCCTGGAGTGCTGGGGGATCGGATACGCAGTATTTT. Amino acids: CAWSAGGSDTQYF.

The rearrangement joins TRBV6-4 to TRBJ1-1; TRBD1 agrees at 7 bases. Germline values: CDR1 MRHNA, CDR2 SNTAGT. V gave up 9 bases and J gave up 1 base; unmatched junction bases: 2. The CDR3 is 12 amino acids. In nucleotides, the CDR3 is TGTGCCAGGGGACAGAGGAACACTGAAGCTTTCTTT. Protein: CARGQRNTEAFF.

In its sample, this clone was seen once. The V and J genes are TRBV30 and TRBJ1-2; 7 positions match TRBD1. Germline V gene lookup returns CDR1 GTSNPN and CDR2 SVGIG (reference sequence). J gave up 7 bases and V 2 bases, and 7 bases lay outside the gene matches. CDR3 size: 13 residues. The CDR3 here is CAWSSRQGSGYTF. The CDR3 DNA sequence: TGTGCCTGGAGTTCCCGACAGGGCTCTGGCTACACCTTC.

The rearrangement links TRBV29-1 to TRBJ1-2, with D possibly being TRBD1 (6 bases). The CDR3 is 11 amino acids. Germline lookup yields CDR1 SQVTM and CDR2 ANQGSEA. Deletions cut 6 bases from V and 8 bases from J, with 13 bases between. CDR3: CSVRTEMGYTF. For the CDR3, the DNA is TGCAGCGTCCGGACAGAAATGGGCTACACCTTC.

The chain is built from TRBV11-3 and TRBJ2-6, with 10 bases identical to TRBD1. After removal of 7 bases from V and 0 bases from J, the junction contained 6 bases not matched to a gene. CDR3 length equals 17 residues. CDR1 and CDR2 from the germline V gene are SGHNT and YENEEA. The CDR3 nucleotides read TGTGCCAGCACACCGGGACAGGGGACCTCTGGGGCCAACGTCCTGACTTTC. This encodes CASTPGQGTSGANVLTF.

V is TRBV30 and J is TRBJ2-7, with D tentatively TRBD2 (6 bases). Looked up from germline, CDR1 is GTSNPN and CDR2 is SVGIG (reference sequence). The CDR3 spans 15 residues. The V end was cut by 2 bases, the J end by 3 bases, with 17 bases between. The DNA for the CDR3 is TGTGCCTGGAGTTCCGGCGTCAGCGGGCGCTACGAGCAGTACTTC. Protein sequence: CAWSSGVSGRYEQYF. The whole variable domain, filled in from reference TRBV30 and TRBJ2-7, reads SQTIHQWPATLVQPVGSPLSLECTVEGTSNPNLYWYRQAAGRGLQLLFYSVGIGQISSEVPQNLSASRPQDRQFILSSKKLLLSDSGFYLCAWSSGVSGRYEQYFGPGTRLTVT.

This chain joins TRBV6-1 and TRBJ1-6, with 7 bases matching TRBD1. CDR1 and CDR2 (germline): MNHNS, SASEGT. The CDR3 has 18 residues. After removal of 1 base from V and 7 bases from J, the junction contained 13 bases not matched to a gene. This CDR3 reads CASSEVGGRGFGNSPLHF. The CDR3 DNA is TGTGCCAGCAGTGAAGTGGGTGGCAGGGGGTTCGGGAATTCACCCCTCCACTTT.

This sequence joins TRBV15 and TRBJ2-7, with D tentatively TRBD2 (8 bases). V was cut by 0 bases and J by 3 bases, with 36 bases left in between. The length of the CDR3 is 23 residues. Per germline, CDR1 LNHNV and CDR2 YYDKDF (reference sequence). CDR3 loop: CATSRDFSGQEVLAGNSRYEQYF. The CDR3 DNA sequence: TGTGCCACCAGCAGAGACTTTTCAGGACAGGAGGTATTAGCGGGGAATTCGCGCTACGAGCAGTACTTC.

The V gene is TRBV9, the J gene TRBJ2-2, with 8 bases lining up with TRBD1. Per the germline V gene, CDR1 is SGDLS and CDR2 is YYNGEE. V shed 7 bases and J 5 bases; nucleotides not matched to a gene: 7. There are 14 residues in the CDR3. CDR3 region: CASVRGQGTGELFF. The CDR3 DNA reads as TGTGCCAGCGTCAGGGGGCAGGGGACCGGGGAGCTGTTTTTT.

V gene TRBV10-2 combines with J gene TRBJ2-7, with D possibly being TRBD2 (6 bases). Deletions cut 6 bases from V and 6 bases from J, with 21 bases between. Germline V gene data show CDR1 as WSHSY and CDR2 as SAAADI. The CDR3 is 15 amino acids. In DNA form, the CDR3 reads TGCGCCAGCAGGCGGGAAGGGACGGGCGGCGGCGAGCAGTACTTC. Translating it yields CASRREGTGGGEQYF.

The chain combines TRBV29-1 with TRBJ2-7, with TRBD1 matching over 9 bases. The J segment lost 4 bases and the V segment lost 6 bases, leaving 4 bases of the junction unmatched. Looked up from germline, CDR1 is SQVTM and CDR2 is ANQGSEA. The length of the CDR3 is 12 residues. The CDR3 here is CSVRQGGYEQYF. CDR3 nucleotide sequence: TGCAGCGTCCGACAGGGGGGATACGAGCAGTACTTC.

The chain recombines TRBV11-3 with TRBJ2-2; D remains unclear. CDR3 length equals 19 residues. V dropped 2 bases and J dropped 3 bases, with 22 bases sitting between them. CDR1 and CDR2 from the germline V gene are SGHNT and YENEEA. In DNA form, the CDR3 reads TGTGCCAGCAGCTTATTGCTAGGTGGCACGCCACGAGACACCGGGGAGCTGTTTTTT. Translated, it gives CASSLLLGGTPRDTGELFF.

This clone has a handful of counts. The genes are TRBV6-4 and TRBJ1-5, with D possibly TRBD1 on 6 matching bases. V lost 4 bases and J 4 bases, leaving 8 bases between the germline ends. The length of the CDR3 is 13 residues. The germline V gene has CDR1 MRHNA and CDR2 SNTAGT. The CDR3 DNA follows: TGTGCCAGCAGTGCGGACAGTAATCAGCCCCAGCATTTT. Amino acid sequence: CASSADSNQPQHF.

This clone has just a few counts. The DNA of the CDR3 is TGTGCCATCTCGGATTTTTCGGGACAGGGCTACGAGCAGTACTTC. Its protein is CAISDFSGQGYEQYF. The chain employs TRBV10-3 and TRBJ2-7, with 9 bases fitting TRBD1. The CDR3 contains 15 residues. V dropped 8 bases and J dropped 3; count of bases not matched to a gene: 11. From germline, CDR1 is ENHRY and CDR2 SYGVKD.